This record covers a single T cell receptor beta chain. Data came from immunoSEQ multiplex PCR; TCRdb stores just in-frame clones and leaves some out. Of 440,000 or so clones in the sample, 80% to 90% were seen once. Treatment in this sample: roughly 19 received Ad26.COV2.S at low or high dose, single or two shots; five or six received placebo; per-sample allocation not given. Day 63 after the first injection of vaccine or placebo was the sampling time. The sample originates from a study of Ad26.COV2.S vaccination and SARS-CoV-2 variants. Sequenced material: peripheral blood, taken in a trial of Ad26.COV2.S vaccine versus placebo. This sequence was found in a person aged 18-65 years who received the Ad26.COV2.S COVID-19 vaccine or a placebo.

For the CDR3, the DNA is TGTGCCAGCAGTTACTCGACAAACACTGAAGCTTTCTTT. It yields the protein CASSYSTNTEAFF. This sequence joins TRBV6-2 or TRBV6-3 and TRBJ1-1; D unresolved. The V end lost 0 bases, the J end lost 2 bases, and 4 bases lay between the germline ends. The CDR3 consists of 13 residues. Germline assignment: CDR1 MNHEY and CDR2 SVGEGT.